The 11 T cell receptor beta chains reported below all come from one sample, sequenced in a study of beta chain features in type 1 diabetes. Expressed TCRB transcripts were sequenced because the isolated RNA had all been reverse transcribed beforehand. TCRdb keeps only in-frame clones here, not all; method: immunoSEQ multiplex PCR. The top ten hold 0.015% of the sample, which has 300,000 to 400,000 clones, 9.5% to 11% seen once. The material sequenced was naive CD4+ T cells from blood. Receptors originate from a woman aged 25 to 39 in good health.

V usage is TRBV7-9 and J usage is TRBJ2-7; 7 bases agree with TRBD1. The trim removed 2 bases at V and 0 bases at J, leaving 4 bases unmatched. Germline CDR1 SEHNR, CDR2 FQNEAQ (reference sequence). This CDR3 spans 15 amino acids. The CDR3 DNA sequence: TGTGCCAGCAGCTTATCCGGGGACAGCTCCTACGAGCAGTACTTC. This translates into CASSLSGDSSYEQYF.

This clone was detected only a few times. This rearrangement joins TRBV5-1 to TRBJ1-4; D gene uncertain. The CDR3 sequence is 15 residues long. V dropped 5 bases and J dropped 1 base, with 12 bases sitting between them. Germline loops: CDR1 SGHRS, CDR2 YFSETQ. The CDR3 protein is CASRKSVLTNEKLFF. CDR3 in DNA: TGCGCCAGCAGAAAGTCAGTATTAACTAATGAAAAACTGTTTTTT.

This clone has a single count. The chain carries TRBV19 and TRBJ2-5; a possible D gene is TRBD1 (6 bases). The CDR3 sequence is 14 residues long. Trimming stripped 5 bases from V and 4 bases from J, with 14 bases between. Germline CDR1 is LNHDA and CDR2 is SQIVND (reference sequence). The CDR3 region has the DNA TGTGCCAGTAGTTCCCGGGACATTGGAGAGACCCAGTACTTC. It is translated as CASSSRDIGETQYF.

The V gene is TRBV28, the J gene TRBJ2-1; TRBD1 agrees at 8 bases. The germline V gene encodes CDR1 MDHEN and CDR2 SYDVKM. After removal of 4 bases from V and 1 base from J, the junction contained 6 bases not matched to a gene. This CDR3 has 16 residues. CDR3 in DNA: TGTGCCAGCAGTTCAGCCGGGACAGGTTCCTACAATGAGCAGTTCTTC. This codes for CASSSAGTGSYNEQFF.

The chain employs TRBV9 and TRBJ2-1; 7 bases line up with TRBD2. The length of the CDR3 is 16 residues. Trimming at V came to 4 bases and at J to 3 bases, leaving 10 bases not matched to a gene. The germline V gene encodes CDR1 SGDLS and CDR2 YYNGEE. The CDR3 is CASSSYWREGYNEQFF. The CDR3, as DNA: TGTGCCAGCAGCTCCTATTGGAGGGAGGGCTACAATGAGCAGTTCTTC.

The V and J genes are TRBV27 and TRBJ2-7; 8 bases match TRBD2. The CDR3 is 16 amino acids. Unmatched junction bases numbered 11, after V lost 4 bases and J lost 3 bases. CDR1 and CDR2 (germline): MNHEY, SMNVEV (reference sequence). The CDR3 nucleotides are TGTGCCAGCAGTTCGGCTACAGCGGGAGTAGTCTACGAGCAGTACTTC. Translated: CASSSATAGVVYEQYF.

This clone was counted only a few times. The chain is built from TRBV6-5 and TRBJ2-6, with D uncertain. The V end lost 8 bases, the J end lost 0 bases, and 8 bases lay between the germline ends. Germline V gene data show CDR1 as MNHEY and CDR2 as SVGAGI. The CDR3 is 14 residues long. The CDR3 nucleotides are TGTGCCAGCCGGTCCGACTCTGGGGCCAACGTCCTGACTTTC. Translation: CASRSDSGANVLTF.

The sample holds a few counts of this clone. The J gene is TRBJ2-3, the V gene TRBV15, with D perhaps matching TRBD2 (5 bases). V shed 0 bases and J shed 6 bases, with 16 bases lying between them. CDR3 size: 16 residues. From germline, CDR1 is LNHNV and CDR2 YYDKDF (reference sequence). In DNA, the CDR3 is TGTGCCACCAGCAGAGATAAGACGCGGGCAACCGATACGCAGTATTTT. It yields the protein CATSRDKTRATDTQYF.

V usage is TRBV30 and J usage is TRBJ1-3; the D is unclear. Germline CDR1 and CDR2: GTSNPN and SVGIG (reference sequence). Trimming shortened V by 1 base and J by 0 bases, and 10 bases separated the two germline ends. The CDR3 consists of 15 residues. The CDR3 sequence: CAWSEVRPSGNTIYF. As DNA, the CDR3 is TGTGCCTGGAGTGAGGTCAGGCCCTCTGGAAACACCATATATTTT.

This clone was seen only a few times. The chain has TRBV2 and TRBJ2-1; 12 bases agree with TRBD2. This CDR3 contains 15 residues. Looked up from germline, CDR1 is SNHLY and CDR2 is FYNNEI. V lost 6 bases, J lost 9 bases, and 9 bases stayed unmatched. CDR3 residues: CASSPGLAGIGEQFF. CDR3 DNA sequence: TGTGCCAGCAGCCCCGGACTAGCGGGAATCGGTGAGCAGTTCTTC.

In this sample, this clone turned up a few times. The chain is built from TRBV10-3 and TRBJ1-1; 8 bases line up with TRBD1. V trimming: 2 bases; J trimming: 4 bases; junction bases outside the gene matches: 9. Germline V lookup: CDR1 ENHRY, CDR2 SYGVKD. The CDR3 extends over 16 amino acids. CDR3 DNA sequence: TGTGCCATCAGTGAGGGACTTACAGGGGGGAGCACTGAAGCTTTCTTT. Translated, it gives CAISEGLTGGSTEAFF.